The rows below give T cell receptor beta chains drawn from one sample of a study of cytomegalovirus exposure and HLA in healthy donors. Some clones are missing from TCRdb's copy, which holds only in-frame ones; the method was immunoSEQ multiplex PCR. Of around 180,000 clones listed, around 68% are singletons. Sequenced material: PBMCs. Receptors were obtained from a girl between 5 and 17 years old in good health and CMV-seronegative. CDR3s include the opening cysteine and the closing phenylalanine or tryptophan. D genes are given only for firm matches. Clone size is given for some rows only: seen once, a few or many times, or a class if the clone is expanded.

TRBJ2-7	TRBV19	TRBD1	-	CASRATGTTYEQYF	TGTGCCAGTAGAGCGACAGGGACCACTTACGAGCAGTACTTC
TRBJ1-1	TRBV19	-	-	CASNQGRGGFEAFF	TGTGCCAGCAACCAGGGGCGAGGGGGATTTGAAGCTTTCTTT
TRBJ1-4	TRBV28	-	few	CASSSDLGGLFF	TGTGCCAGCAGTTCTGACCTTGGAGGACTGTTTTTT
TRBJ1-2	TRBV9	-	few	CASSVSSGGIEFYGYTF	TGTGCCAGCAGCGTTAGTTCTGGGGGCATTGAGTTTTATGGCTACACCTTC
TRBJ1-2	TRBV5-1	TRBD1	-	CASSSVMTGGDYGYTF	TGCGCCAGCAGCTCCGTAATGACAGGGGGGGACTATGGCTACACCTTC
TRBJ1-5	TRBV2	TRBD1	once	CASRAGTGLSNQPQHF	TGTGCCAGCAGGGCCGGGACAGGGTTGAGCAATCAGCCCCAGCATTTT
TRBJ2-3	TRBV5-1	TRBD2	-	CASSLEAGGARDTQYF	TGCGCCAGCAGCTTGGAGGCCGGGGGGGCGCGCGATACGCAGTATTTT
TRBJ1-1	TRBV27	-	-	CASRGIGNTEAFF	TGTGCCAGCCGGGGAATCGGAAACACTGAAGCTTTCTTT
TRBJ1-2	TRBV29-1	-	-	CSVEDQGLGIYGYTF	TGCAGCGTTGAAGATCAGGGATTAGGGATCTATGGCTACACCTTC
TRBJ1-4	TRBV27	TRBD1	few	CASSFLGQGAPTNEKLFF	TGTGCCAGCAGTTTCCTCGGACAGGGGGCACCAACTAATGAAAAACTGTTTTTT
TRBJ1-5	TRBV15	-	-	CATSRDEMRNQPQHF	TGTGCCACCAGCAGAGATGAGATGAGAAATCAGCCCCAGCATTTT
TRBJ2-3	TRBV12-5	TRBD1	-	CASGLDRGPNTDTQYF	TGTGCTAGTGGTTTGGACAGGGGGCCGAACACAGATACGCAGTATTTT
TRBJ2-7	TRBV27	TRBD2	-	CASSLWRGLAASSYEQYF	TGTGCCAGCAGTTTATGGCGAGGGCTAGCGGCTAGCTCCTACGAGCAGTACTTC
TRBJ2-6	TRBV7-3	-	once	CASSSIGVGGANVLTF	TGTGCCAGCAGCTCGATCGGTGTGGGCGGGGCCAACGTCCTGACTTTC
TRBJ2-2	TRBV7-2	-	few	CASSLRRFGGELFF	TGTGCCAGCAGCTTAAGGCGGTTTGGCGGGGAGCTGTTTTTT
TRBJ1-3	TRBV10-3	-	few	CAISGPGNTIYF	TGTGCCATCAGTGGGCCTGGAAACACCATATATTTT
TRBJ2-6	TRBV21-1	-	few	CASSKLASGGSFTDSGANVLTF	TGTGCCAGCAGCAAACTGGCTAGCGGGGGGTCCTTTACCGACTCTGGGGCCAACGTCCTGACTTTC
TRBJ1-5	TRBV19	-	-	CASSIPNRYQPQHF	TGTGCCAGTAGTATCCCCAACAGATATCAGCCCCAGCATTTT
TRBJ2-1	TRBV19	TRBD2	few	CATKAGANINNEQFF	TGTGCCACGAAAGCGGGGGCTAACATTAACAATGAGCAGTTCTTC
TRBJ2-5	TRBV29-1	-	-	CSVGLVIFQETQYF	TGCAGCGTTGGCCTAGTGATTTTCCAAGAGACCCAGTACTTC
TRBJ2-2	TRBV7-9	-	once	CASGGALDWTGELFF	TGTGCCAGCGGAGGGGCCCTAGATTGGACCGGGGAGCTGTTTTTT
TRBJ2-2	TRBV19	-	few	CASTITGVSGELFF	TGTGCCAGTACCATAACGGGGGTATCGGGGGAGCTGTTTTTT
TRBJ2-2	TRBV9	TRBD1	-	CASSVDRSGGGRSGELFF	TGTGCCAGCAGCGTGGACAGGTCGGGCGGAGGAAGGTCCGGGGAGCTGTTTTTT
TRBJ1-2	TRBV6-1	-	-	CAIDRGGYGYTF	TGTGCCATCGATCGGGGAGGCTATGGCTACACCTTC
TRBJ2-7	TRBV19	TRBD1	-	CASSFGQATYEQYF	TGTGCCAGTAGTTTCGGACAGGCGACCTACGAGCAGTACTTC
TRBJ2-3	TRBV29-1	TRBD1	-	CSVEKSPGGTDTQYF	TGCAGCGTTGAAAAGTCGCCAGGGGGAACAGATACGCAGTATTTT
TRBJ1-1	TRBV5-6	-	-	CASSPYAGTEAFF	TGTGCCAGCAGCCCTTACGCAGGCACTGAAGCTTTCTTT
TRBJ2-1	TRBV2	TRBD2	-	CASRTSGGRHNEQFF	TGTGCCAGCAGGACTAGCGGGGGACGTCACAATGAGCAGTTCTTC
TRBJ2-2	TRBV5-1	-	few	CASSLASGGELFF	TGCGCCAGCAGCTTGGCCTCCGGCGGGGAGCTGTTTTTT
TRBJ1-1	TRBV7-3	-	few	CASSASMNTEAFF	TGTGCCAGCAGCGCTTCTATGAACACTGAAGCTTTCTTT
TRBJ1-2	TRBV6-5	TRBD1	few	CASSSGTVTLDYGYTF	TGTGCCAGCAGTTCCGGGACAGTCACCCTAGACTATGGCTACACCTTC
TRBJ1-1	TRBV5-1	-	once	CASSTYSLNTEAFF	TGCGCCAGCAGCACCTATTCATTGAACACTGAAGCTTTCTTT
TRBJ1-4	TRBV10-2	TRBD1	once	CASRDRGLNEKLFF	TGCGCCAGCAGGGACAGGGGCCTTAATGAAAAACTGTTTTTT
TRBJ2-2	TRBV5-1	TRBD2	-	CASSLASSSGENTGELFF	TGCGCCAGCAGCTTGGCCTCCTCTAGCGGGGAGAACACCGGGGAGCTGTTTTTT
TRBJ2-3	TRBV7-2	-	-	CASSLLRRDTQYF	TGTGCCAGCAGCCTCCTTCGGAGGGATACGCAGTATTTT
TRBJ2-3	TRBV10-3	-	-	CAISAGDSLVGYF	TGTGCCATCAGTGCGGGGGACTCACTAGTGGGGTATTTT
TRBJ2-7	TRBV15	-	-	CATSRQMDSSYEQYF	TGTGCCACCAGCAGACAAATGGACAGCTCCTACGAGCAGTACTTC
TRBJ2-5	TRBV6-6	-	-	CASSYALAGGETQYF	TGTGCCAGCAGTTACGCGCTAGCCGGAGGAGAGACCCAGTACTTC
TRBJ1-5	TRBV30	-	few	CAWSAGATNNQPQHF	TGTGCCTGGAGTGCAGGGGCTACCAACAATCAGCCCCAGCATTTT
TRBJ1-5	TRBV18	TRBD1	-	CASSPDRDQPQHF	TGTGCCAGCTCACCGGACAGGGACCAGCCCCAGCATTTT
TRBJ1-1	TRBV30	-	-	CASEQGNTEAFF	TGTGCCTCCGAACAGGGGAACACTGAAGCTTTCTTT
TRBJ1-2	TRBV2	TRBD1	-	CASSVDRVGYTF	TGTGCCAGCAGTGTTGACAGGGTTGGCTACACCTTC
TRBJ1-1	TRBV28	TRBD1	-	CASSFRDRGSGTEAFF	TGTGCCAGCAGTTTCCGGGACAGGGGGTCAGGCACTGAAGCTTTCTTT
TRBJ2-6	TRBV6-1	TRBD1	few	CASSEAGQGASGANVLTF	TGTGCCAGCAGTGAAGCGGGACAGGGGGCCTCTGGGGCCAACGTCCTGACTTTC
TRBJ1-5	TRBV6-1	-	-	CASSEALSQGYSNQPQHF	TGTGCCAGCAGTGAAGCGCTTAGCCAGGGCTATAGCAATCAGCCCCAGCATTTT
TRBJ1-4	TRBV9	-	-	CASSVERGPGEKLFF	TGTGCCAGCAGCGTAGAAAGGGGCCCCGGGGAAAAACTGTTTTTT
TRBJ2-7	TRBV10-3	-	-	CAISESREQYF	TGTGCCATCAGTGAGTCGAGGGAGCAGTACTTC
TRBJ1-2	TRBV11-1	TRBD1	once	CASSLSEDRGGYTF	TGTGCCAGCAGCTTATCGGAGGACAGGGGTGGCTACACCTTC
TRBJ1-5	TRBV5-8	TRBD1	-	CASSLGTGDGQPQHF	TGTGCCAGCAGCCTAGGGACAGGGGATGGTCAGCCCCAGCATTTT
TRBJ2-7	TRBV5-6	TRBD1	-	CASSSPGGQGAYEQYF	TGTGCCAGCAGTTCCCCCGGGGGACAGGGGGCGTACGAGCAGTACTTC
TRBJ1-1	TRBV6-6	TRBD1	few	CASSADRANTEAFF	TGTGCCAGCAGCGCGGACAGGGCAAACACTGAAGCTTTCTTT
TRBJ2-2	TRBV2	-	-	CATKEQAYTGELFF	TGTGCCACCAAAGAACAGGCCTACACCGGGGAGCTGTTTTTT
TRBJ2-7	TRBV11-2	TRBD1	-	CASSLGAGGYEQYF	TGTGCCAGCAGCTTAGGGGCAGGGGGTTACGAGCAGTACTTC
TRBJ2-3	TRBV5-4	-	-	CASSLPGKLADTQYF	TGTGCCAGCAGCTTGCCAGGGAAATTGGCAGATACGCAGTATTTT
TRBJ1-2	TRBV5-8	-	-	CASSLATGYYGYTF	TGTGCCAGCAGCTTGGCCACAGGCTACTATGGCTACACCTTC
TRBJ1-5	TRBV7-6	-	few	CASSPDVESNQPQHF	TGTGCCAGCAGCCCTGATGTCGAGAGCAATCAGCCCCAGCATTTT
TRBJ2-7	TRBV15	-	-	CATSRERGGYEQYF	TGTGCCACCAGCAGAGAAAGGGGGGGCTACGAGCAGTACTTC
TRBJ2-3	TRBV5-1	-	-	CASSLEGSTGDTQYF	TGCGCCAGCAGCTTGGAGGGTTCCACAGGAGATACGCAGTATTTT
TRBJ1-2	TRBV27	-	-	CASSFVGGDYGYTF	TGTGCCAGCAGTTTCGTCGGGGGGGACTATGGCTACACCTTC
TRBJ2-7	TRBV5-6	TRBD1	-	CASSSRGPYEQYF	TGTGCCAGCAGCTCCAGGGGGCCCTACGAGCAGTACTTC